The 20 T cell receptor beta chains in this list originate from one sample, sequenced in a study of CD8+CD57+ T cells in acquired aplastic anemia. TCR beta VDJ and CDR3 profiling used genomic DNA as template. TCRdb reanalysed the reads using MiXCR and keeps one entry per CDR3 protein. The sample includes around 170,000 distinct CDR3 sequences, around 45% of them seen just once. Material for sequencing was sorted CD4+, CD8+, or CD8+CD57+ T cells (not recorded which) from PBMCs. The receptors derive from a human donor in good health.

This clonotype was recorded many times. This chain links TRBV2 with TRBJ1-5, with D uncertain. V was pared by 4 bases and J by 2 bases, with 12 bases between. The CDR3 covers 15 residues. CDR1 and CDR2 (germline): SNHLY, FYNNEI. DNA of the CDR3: TGTGCCAGCAGTGGTTTAGGGATCGGCAATCAGCCCCAGCATTTT. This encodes CASSGLGIGNQPQHF.

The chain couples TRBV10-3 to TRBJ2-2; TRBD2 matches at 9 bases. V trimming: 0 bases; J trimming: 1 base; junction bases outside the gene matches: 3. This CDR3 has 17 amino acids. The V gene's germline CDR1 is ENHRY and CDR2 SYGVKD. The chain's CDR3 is CAISESGGRGNTGELFF. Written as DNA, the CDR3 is TGTGCCATCAGTGAGTCTGGCGGGAGGGGGAACACCGGGGAGCTGTTTTTT.

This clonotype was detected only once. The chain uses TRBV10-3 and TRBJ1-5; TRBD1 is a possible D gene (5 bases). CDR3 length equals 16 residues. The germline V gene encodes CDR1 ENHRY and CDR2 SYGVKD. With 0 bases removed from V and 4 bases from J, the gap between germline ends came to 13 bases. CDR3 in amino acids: CAISESAGSENQPQHF. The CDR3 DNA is TGTGCCATCAGTGAGTCGGCAGGGAGCGAAAATCAGCCCCAGCATTTT.

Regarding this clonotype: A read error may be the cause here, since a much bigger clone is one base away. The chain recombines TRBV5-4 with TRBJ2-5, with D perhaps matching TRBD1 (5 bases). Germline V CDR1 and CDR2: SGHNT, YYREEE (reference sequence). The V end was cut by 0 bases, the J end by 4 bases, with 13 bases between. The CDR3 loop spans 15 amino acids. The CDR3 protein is CASSLGQPVRETQYF. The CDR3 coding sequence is TGTGCCAGCAGCTTGGGACAGCCAGTCCGAGAGACCCAGTACTTC.

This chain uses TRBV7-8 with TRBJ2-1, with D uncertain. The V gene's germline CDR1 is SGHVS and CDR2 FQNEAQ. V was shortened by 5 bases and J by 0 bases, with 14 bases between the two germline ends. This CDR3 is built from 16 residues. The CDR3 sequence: CASSTGTVSSYNEQFF. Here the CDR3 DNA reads TGTGCCAGCAGCACTGGAACTGTGAGCTCCTACAATGAGCAGTTCTTC.

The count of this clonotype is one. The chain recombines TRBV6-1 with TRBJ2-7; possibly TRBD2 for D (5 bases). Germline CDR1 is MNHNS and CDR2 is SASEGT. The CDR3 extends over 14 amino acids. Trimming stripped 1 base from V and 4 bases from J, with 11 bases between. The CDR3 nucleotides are TGTGCCAGCAGTGAAGGCATGTCGGGGTACGAGCAGTACTTC. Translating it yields CASSEGMSGYEQYF.

CDR3 loop: CSVQDTDTQYF. The CDR3 DNA reads as TGCAGCGTACAGGACACAGATACGCAGTATTTT. V and J are TRBV29-1 and TRBJ2-3; D is perhaps TRBD1 (5 bases). Germline CDR1 and CDR2: SQVTM and ANQGSEA. This CDR3 is built from 11 residues. The V and J ends lost 6 bases and 2 bases respectively, with 6 bases between them.

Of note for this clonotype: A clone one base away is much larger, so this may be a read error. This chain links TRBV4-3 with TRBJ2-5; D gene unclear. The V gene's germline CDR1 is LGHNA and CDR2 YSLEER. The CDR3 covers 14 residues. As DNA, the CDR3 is TGCGCCAGCAGCCAAGGCCAAGGATACGAGACCCGGTACTTC. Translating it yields CASSQGQGYETRYF.

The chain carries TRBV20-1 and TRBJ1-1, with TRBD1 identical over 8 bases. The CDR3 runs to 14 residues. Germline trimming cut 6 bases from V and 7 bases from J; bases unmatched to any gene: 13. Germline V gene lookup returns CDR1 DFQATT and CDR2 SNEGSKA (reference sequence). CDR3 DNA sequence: TGCAGTGCCAGCAGTTACCAGGGGGCAGTTGAAGCTTTCTTT. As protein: CSASSYQGAVEAFF.

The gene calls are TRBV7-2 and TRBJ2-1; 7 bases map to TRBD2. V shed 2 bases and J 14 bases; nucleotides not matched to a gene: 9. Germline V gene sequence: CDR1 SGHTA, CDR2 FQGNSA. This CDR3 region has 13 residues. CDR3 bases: TGTGCCAGCAGCTTATCAAGCGGGATTCGAGAGTTCTTC. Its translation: CASSLSSGIREFF.

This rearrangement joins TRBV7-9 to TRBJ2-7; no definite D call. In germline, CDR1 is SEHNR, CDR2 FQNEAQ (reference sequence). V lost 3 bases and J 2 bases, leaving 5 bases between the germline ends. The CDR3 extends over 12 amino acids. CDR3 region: CASSLHTYEQYF. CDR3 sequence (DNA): TGTGCCAGCAGCTTGCACACCTACGAGCAGTACTTC.

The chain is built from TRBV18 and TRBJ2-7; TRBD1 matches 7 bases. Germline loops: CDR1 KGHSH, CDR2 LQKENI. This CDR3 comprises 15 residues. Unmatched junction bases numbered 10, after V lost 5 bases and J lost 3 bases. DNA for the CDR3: TGTGCCAGCTCAAACCGACAGGGATATGACTACGAGCAGTACTTC. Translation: CASSNRQGYDYEQYF. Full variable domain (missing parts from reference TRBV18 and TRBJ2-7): NAGVMQNPRHLVRRRGQEARLRCSPMKGHSHVYWYRQLPEEGLKFMVYLQKENIIDESGMPKERFSAEFPKEGPSILRIQQVVRGDSAAYFCASSNRQGYDYEQYFGPGTRLTVT.

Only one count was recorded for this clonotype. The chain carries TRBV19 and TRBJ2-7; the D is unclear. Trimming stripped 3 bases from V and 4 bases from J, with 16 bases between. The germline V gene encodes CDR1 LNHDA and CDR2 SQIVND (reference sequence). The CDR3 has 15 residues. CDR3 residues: CASSIGGTFDYEQYF. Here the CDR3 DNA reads TGTGCCAGTAGTATTGGCGGCACCTTCGATTACGAGCAGTACTTC. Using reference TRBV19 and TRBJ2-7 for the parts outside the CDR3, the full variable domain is DGGITQSPKYLFRKEGQNVTLSCEQNLNHDAMYWYRQDPGQGLRLIYYSQIVNDFQKGDIAEGYSVSREKKESFPLTVTSAQKNPTAFYLCASSIGGTFDYEQYFGPGTRLTVT.

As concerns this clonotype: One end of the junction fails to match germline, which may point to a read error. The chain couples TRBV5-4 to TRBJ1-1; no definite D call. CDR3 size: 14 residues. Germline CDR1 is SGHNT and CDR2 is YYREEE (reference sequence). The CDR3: CASSQEGRNTEAFF. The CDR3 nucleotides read TGTGCCAGCAGCCAGGAAGGCAGGAACACTGAAGCCTTCTTT.

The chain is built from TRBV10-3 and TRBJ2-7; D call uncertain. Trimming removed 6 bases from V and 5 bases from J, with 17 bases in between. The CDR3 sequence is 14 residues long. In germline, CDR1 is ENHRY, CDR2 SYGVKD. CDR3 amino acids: CAIRDPNDKDEQYF. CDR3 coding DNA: TGTGCCATCAGAGATCCAAACGACAAGGACGAGCAGTACTTC.

The CDR3 sequence is CASSLNGENIQYF. The CDR3 DNA follows: TGTGCCAGCAGCTTAAACGGGGAAAACATTCAGTACTTC. The rearrangement joins TRBV7-9 to TRBJ2-4, with D maybe TRBD2 (5 bases). The CDR3 contains 13 residues. Germline V CDR1 and CDR2: SEHNR, FQNEAQ (reference sequence). V was shortened by 2 bases and J by 5 bases, with 7 bases between the two germline ends.

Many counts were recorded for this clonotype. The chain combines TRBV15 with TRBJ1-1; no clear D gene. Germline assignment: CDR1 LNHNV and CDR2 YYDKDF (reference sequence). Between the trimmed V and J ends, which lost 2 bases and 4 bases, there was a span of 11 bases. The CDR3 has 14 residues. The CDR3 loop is CATSRSGGFTEAFF. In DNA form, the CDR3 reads TGTGCCACCAGCAGATCGGGAGGATTCACTGAAGCTTTCTTT.

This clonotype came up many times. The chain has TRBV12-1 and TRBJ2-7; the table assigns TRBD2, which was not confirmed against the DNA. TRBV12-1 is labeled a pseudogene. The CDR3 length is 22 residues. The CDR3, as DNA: TGTGCCAGCAGCTTTTTAGGTGGAGACAAACAGTTTTCTATGCGGGCCAGATACGAGCAGTACTTC. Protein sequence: CASSFLGGDKQFSMRARYEQYF.

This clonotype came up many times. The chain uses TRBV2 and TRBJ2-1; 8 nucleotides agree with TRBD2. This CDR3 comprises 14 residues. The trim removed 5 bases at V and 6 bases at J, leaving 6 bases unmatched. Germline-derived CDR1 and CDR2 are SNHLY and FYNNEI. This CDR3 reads CASSQLAVSNEQFF. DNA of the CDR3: TGTGCCAGCAGTCAACTAGCGGTGAGCAATGAGCAGTTCTTC.

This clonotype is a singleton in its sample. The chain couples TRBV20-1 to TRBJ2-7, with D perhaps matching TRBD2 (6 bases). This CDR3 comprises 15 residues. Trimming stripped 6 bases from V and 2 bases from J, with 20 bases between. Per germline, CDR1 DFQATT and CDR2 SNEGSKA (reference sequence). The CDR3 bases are TGCAGTGCCAGCAGCGATGTTGGAGGGCCCTACGAGCAGTACTTC. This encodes CSASSDVGGPYEQYF.